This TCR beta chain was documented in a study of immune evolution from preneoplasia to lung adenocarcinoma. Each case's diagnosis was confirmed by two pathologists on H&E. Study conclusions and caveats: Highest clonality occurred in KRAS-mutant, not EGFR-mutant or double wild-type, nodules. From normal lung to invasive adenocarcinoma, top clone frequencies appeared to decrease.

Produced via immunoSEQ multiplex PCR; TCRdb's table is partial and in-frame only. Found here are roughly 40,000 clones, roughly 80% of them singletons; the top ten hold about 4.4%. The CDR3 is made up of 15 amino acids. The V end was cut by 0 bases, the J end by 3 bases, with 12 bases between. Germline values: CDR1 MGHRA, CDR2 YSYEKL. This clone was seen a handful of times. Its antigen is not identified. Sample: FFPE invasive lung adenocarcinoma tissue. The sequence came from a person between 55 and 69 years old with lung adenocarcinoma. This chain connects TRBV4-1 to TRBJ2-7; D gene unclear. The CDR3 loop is CASSQDWNGVYEQYF. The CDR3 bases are TGCGCCAGCAGCCAAGATTGGAACGGTGTCTACGAGCAGTACTTC.